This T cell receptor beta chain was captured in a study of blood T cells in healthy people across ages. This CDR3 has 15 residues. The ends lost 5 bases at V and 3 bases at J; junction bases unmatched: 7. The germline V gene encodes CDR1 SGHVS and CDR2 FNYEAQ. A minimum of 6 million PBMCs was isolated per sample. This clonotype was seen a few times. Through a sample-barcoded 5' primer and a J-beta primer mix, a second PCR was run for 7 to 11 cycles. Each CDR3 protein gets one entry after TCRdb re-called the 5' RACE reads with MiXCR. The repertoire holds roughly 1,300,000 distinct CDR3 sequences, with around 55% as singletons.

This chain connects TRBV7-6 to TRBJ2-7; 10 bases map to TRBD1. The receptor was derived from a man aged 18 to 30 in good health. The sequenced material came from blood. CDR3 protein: CASSGIGTGDYEQYF. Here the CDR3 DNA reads TGTGCCAGCAGCGGAATAGGGACAGGGGACTACGAGCAGTACTTC. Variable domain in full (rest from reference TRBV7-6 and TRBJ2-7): GAGVSQSPRYKVTKRGQDVALRCDPISGHVSLYWYRQALGQGPEFLTYFNYEAQQDKSGLPNDRFSAERPEGSISTLTIQRTEQRDSAMYRCASSGIGTGDYEQYFGPGTRLTVT.